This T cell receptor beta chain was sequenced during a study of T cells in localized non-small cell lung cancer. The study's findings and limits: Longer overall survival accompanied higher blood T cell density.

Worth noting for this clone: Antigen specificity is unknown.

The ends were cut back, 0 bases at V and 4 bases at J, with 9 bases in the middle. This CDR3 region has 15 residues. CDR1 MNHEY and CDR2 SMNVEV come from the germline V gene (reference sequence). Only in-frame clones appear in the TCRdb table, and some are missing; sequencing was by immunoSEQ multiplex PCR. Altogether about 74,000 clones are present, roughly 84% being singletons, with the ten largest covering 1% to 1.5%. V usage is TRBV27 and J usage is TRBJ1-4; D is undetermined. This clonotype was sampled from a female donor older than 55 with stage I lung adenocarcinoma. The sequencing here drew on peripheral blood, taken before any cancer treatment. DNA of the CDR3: TGTGCCAGCAGTTTATCGGGGTCCTTTAATGAAAAACTGTTTTTT. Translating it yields CASSLSGSFNEKLFF. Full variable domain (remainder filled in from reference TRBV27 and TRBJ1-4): EAQVTQNPRYLITVTGKKLTVTCSQNMNHEYMSWYRQDPGLGLRQIYYSMNVEVTDKGDVPEGYKVSRKEKRNFPLILESPSPNQTSLYFCASSLSGSFNEKLFFGSGTQLSVL.